This T cell receptor (beta chain) was sequenced during a study of post-analysis software for immune sequencing data. Notes on the study in general: Controls showed lower frequencies than patients for roughly five TRBV segments, and TRBV5-6, TRBV5-1 and TRBV20-1 were among these.

Unique molecular identifiers tagged the TCR beta cDNA libraries. Using its own MiXCR run on the PCR reads, TCRdb lists one record per CDR3 protein. The top ten hold around 11% of the sample, which has some 690,000 distinct CDR3 sequences, 55% to 60% seen once. The germline V gene encodes CDR1 SGHTA and CDR2 FQGNSA. The CDR3 is 16 residues long. J gave up 10 bases and V 3 bases, and 14 bases lay outside the gene matches. On this clonotype itself: Its target is not known.

Sequencing was done on a sample of blood. This chain joins TRBV7-2 and TRBJ2-1; TRBD2 matches 8 bases. This TCR was sampled from a girl aged 2 to 9 with multiple sclerosis. CDR3 in amino acids: CASSFEVGLAGVEQFF. The CDR3, as DNA: TGTGCCAGCAGCTTTGAGGTCGGTCTAGCGGGCGTCGAGCAGTTCTTC.